Below, 28 T cell receptor beta chains from the same sample are listed, as sequenced in a study of T cell changes during pregnancy in multiple sclerosis. Profiling relied on immunoSEQ multiplex PCR, and the TCRdb table lists in-frame clones only, not all of them. The table has tens of thousands of clones, roughly 92% seen once. Here the sequenced sample was peripheral blood, taken after pregnancy. These receptors were obtained from a female donor with multiple sclerosis, enrolled in a pregnancy study.

J is TRBJ1-1 and V is TRBV2; TRBD1 might be the D (6 bases). The V gene lost 4 bases and the J gene lost 1 base, with 7 bases spanning the gap. CDR3 length: 13 residues. Per germline, CDR1 SNHLY and CDR2 FYNNEI. CDR3 residues: CASSAQGNTEAFF. The DNA of the CDR3 is TGTGCCAGCAGTGCACAGGGGAACACTGAAGCTTTCTTT.

This clone was found once. V gene TRBV4-1 combines with J gene TRBJ1-1; D might be TRBD1 (5 bases). V lost 3 bases and J 4 bases, leaving 12 bases between the germline ends. Germline V lookup: CDR1 MGHRA, CDR2 YSYEKL. The CDR3 runs 14 residues. The CDR3 DNA reads TGCGCCAGCAGCCACGATCAGGGTTCCACTGAAGCTTTCTTT. Its translation: CASSHDQGSTEAFF.

V gene TRBV28 combines with J gene TRBJ2-1; perhaps TRBD2 as D (5 bases). The ends were cut back, 3 bases at V and 15 bases at J, with 18 bases in the middle. Germline loops: CDR1 MDHEN, CDR2 SYDVKM. CDR3 length: 13 amino acids. CDR3 residues: CASSFGEAGRRFF. DNA for the CDR3: TGTGCCAGCAGTTTCGGGGAAGCCGGGCGGAGGTTCTTC.

The V gene is TRBV18, the J gene TRBJ2-7, with a possible D match to TRBD1 (6 bases). Looked up from germline, CDR1 is KGHSH and CDR2 is LQKENI. This CDR3 has 15 residues. Deletions cut 5 bases from V and 6 bases from J, with 20 bases between. The DNA for the CDR3 is TGTGCCAGCTCATCCAGGGGACCCAATTCTGGCGAGCAGTACTTC. Translation: CASSSRGPNSGEQYF.

The chain has TRBV7-6 and TRBJ2-3; a weak D match, TRBD2 (5 bases). CDR1 and CDR2 (germline): SGHVS, FNYEAQ. The CDR3 extends over 17 amino acids. Trimming took off 5 bases at V and 1 base at J, with 19 bases between the two ends. The CDR3 is CASSRNGFPAGTDTQYF. The DNA for the CDR3 is TGTGCCAGCAGCCGAAACGGGTTCCCAGCGGGCACAGATACGCAGTATTTT.

The chain couples TRBV4-2 to TRBJ2-1; maybe TRBD1 (5 bases). The CDR3 loop spans 15 amino acids. The V gene lost 0 bases and the J gene lost 9 bases, with 15 bases spanning the gap. The germline gives CDR1 LGHNA, CDR2 YNFKEQ. DNA of the CDR3: TGTGCCAGCAGCCAAGATCAAGGCAGGGTAGGTGAGCAGTTCTTC. This translates into CASSQDQGRVGEQFF.

The J gene is TRBJ1-2, the V gene TRBV19, with 11 bases lining up with TRBD1. Per germline, CDR1 LNHDA and CDR2 SQIVND (reference sequence). The V gene end was trimmed by 9 bases and the J gene end by 7 bases; junction bases not matched to a gene: 13. The CDR3 spans 15 residues. CDR3 in amino acids: CASSSNGQGASGYTF. The CDR3, as DNA: TGTGCCAGCTCCTCTAACGGACAGGGGGCCTCTGGCTACACCTTC.

The chain couples TRBV7-3 to TRBJ2-2; 9 nucleotides line up with TRBD1. CDR1 SGHTA and CDR2 FQGTGA come from the germline V gene. The CDR3 has 16 residues. The V segment lost 4 bases and the J segment 1 base; nucleotides outside the gene matches: 4. In DNA, the CDR3 is TGTGCCAGCAGCTCGGGACAGGGAAGGAACACCGGGGAGCTGTTTTTT. Translating it yields CASSSGQGRNTGELFF.

V is TRBV30 and J is TRBJ2-6, with 11 bases aligning to TRBD2. J was trimmed by 0 bases and V by 0 bases; bases with no gene match: 13. There are 21 residues in the CDR3. Germline CDR1 is GTSNPN and CDR2 is SVGIG (reference sequence). The CDR3 protein is CAWSVLRTLTSGASGANVLTF. For the CDR3, the DNA is TGTGCCTGGAGTGTACTCCGAACTTTGACTAGCGGGGCCTCTGGGGCCAACGTCCTGACTTTC.

This sequence joins TRBV28 and TRBJ2-1, with D possibly matching TRBD2 (6 bases). Trimming shortened V by 5 bases and J by 5 bases, and 16 bases separated the two germline ends. The CDR3 is 15 residues long. In germline, CDR1 is MDHEN, CDR2 SYDVKM. In DNA, the CDR3 is TGTGCCAGCAGTCTTAAAGGACTACTTAACAATGAGCAGTTCTTC. The encoded protein is CASSLKGLLNNEQFF.

The chain links TRBV7-9 to TRBJ2-1; 12 bases are shared with TRBD1. From germline, CDR1 is SEHNR and CDR2 FQNEAQ (reference sequence). The CDR3 runs to 19 residues. J lost 8 bases, V lost 4 bases, and 18 bases had no gene match. The CDR3: CASSYSYNTPGQGADEQFF. The DNA of the CDR3 is TGTGCCAGCAGCTACAGTTATAATACCCCGGGACAGGGGGCCGATGAGCAGTTCTTC.

This chain joins TRBV9 and TRBJ1-5, with a weak D call TRBD1 (5 bases). Germline V gene lookup returns CDR1 SGDLS and CDR2 YYNGEE. The CDR3 totals 14 residues. Trimming shortened V by 0 bases and J by 7 bases, and 11 bases separated the two germline ends. CDR3 in DNA: TGTGCCAGCAGCGTAGAAGGGGTCGGGCAGCCCCAGCATTTT. Translating it yields CASSVEGVGQPQHF.

In its sample, this clone was seen once. V usage is TRBV25-1 and J usage is TRBJ2-3, with D maybe TRBD1 (5 bases). Germline-derived CDR1 and CDR2 are MGHDK and SYGVNS. V shed 3 bases and J shed 4 bases, with 5 bases lying between them. This CDR3 has 12 residues. As DNA, the CDR3 is TGTGCCAGCAGTGAGGGGCCAGATACGCAGTATTTT. This encodes CASSEGPDTQYF.

V and J are TRBV28 and TRBJ2-4; D ambiguous. With 6 bases removed from V and 0 bases from J, the gap between germline ends came to 15 bases. There are 16 residues in the CDR3. Germline values: CDR1 MDHEN, CDR2 SYDVKM. The CDR3 sequence: CASSAGQKLAKNIQYF. The CDR3, as DNA: TGTGCCAGCAGCGCTGGGCAGAAACTAGCCAAAAACATTCAGTACTTC.

The chain recombines TRBV10-2 with TRBJ1-3; D is uncertain. The germline V gene has CDR1 WSHSY and CDR2 SAAADI. Trimming stripped 6 bases from V and 5 bases from J, with 14 bases between. This CDR3 has 14 amino acids. CDR3 sequence reads: CASRADAARNTIYF. The CDR3 nucleotides read TGCGCCAGCAGAGCGGATGCGGCTAGAAACACCATATATTTT.

The chain is built from TRBV13 and TRBJ1-5; a possible D gene is TRBD1 (5 bases). V was cut by 6 bases and J by 5 bases, with 14 bases left in between. CDR3 size: 14 residues. The germline CDR1 and CDR2 sequences are PRHDT and FYEKMQ (reference sequence). The DNA of the CDR3 is TGTGCCAGCAGTCTCTCAGGGTTCGATCAGCCCCAGCATTTT. Its protein product is CASSLSGFDQPQHF.

J is TRBJ2-1 and V is TRBV10-3; 9 bases agree with TRBD2. The CDR3 consists of 16 residues. J lost 7 bases, V lost 0 bases, and 7 bases had no gene match. CDR1 ENHRY and CDR2 SYGVKD come from the germline V gene. The CDR3 reads CAISESMGLAKNEQFF. The CDR3 DNA follows: TGTGCCATCAGTGAGTCGATGGGACTAGCAAAGAATGAGCAGTTCTTC.

The J gene is TRBJ1-1, the V gene TRBV7-2, with a possible D match to TRBD1 (5 bases). Trimming took 5 bases from V and 8 from J, leaving 24 bases between them. The CDR3 is 16 residues long. Per the germline V gene, CDR1 is SGHTA and CDR2 is FQGNSA. The CDR3 region has the DNA TGTGCCAGCAGCCTCGTTCGTACCGGCGAACAGGCCGAAGCTTTCTTT. Translation: CASSLVRTGEQAEAFF.

V gene TRBV6-5 combines with J gene TRBJ2-4, with TRBD2 as a possible D gene (5 bases). V shed 6 bases and J shed 2 bases, with 14 bases lying between them. Per the germline V gene, CDR1 is MNHEY and CDR2 is SVGAGI. This CDR3 contains 15 residues. This CDR3 reads CASRQGGATKNIQYF. The CDR3 nucleotides read TGTGCCAGCAGACAAGGAGGTGCAACCAAAAACATTCAGTACTTC.

The rearrangement links TRBV30 to TRBJ2-1; D perhaps matches TRBD2 (6 bases). V lost 2 bases, J lost 0 bases, and 11 bases lay in between. CDR3 length equals 15 residues. Germline CDR1 is GTSNPN and CDR2 is SVGIG (reference sequence). In DNA, the CDR3 is TGTGCCTGGAGTTGGGACTTGAGCTCCTACAATGAGCAGTTCTTC. Its translation is CAWSWDLSSYNEQFF.

This clone has just one count. J is TRBJ2-5 and V is TRBV29-1, with D unresolved. V lost 7 bases and J 2 bases, leaving 11 bases between the germline ends. The CDR3 contains 12 residues. Germline CDR1 is SQVTM and CDR2 is ANQGSEA. This CDR3 is CSASSSQETQYF. CDR3 DNA: TGCAGCGCTTCGAGTAGTCAAGAGACCCAGTACTTC.

The chain employs TRBV29-1 and TRBJ2-3; 9 nucleotides align to TRBD1. The V segment lost 7 bases and the J segment 2 bases; nucleotides outside the gene matches: 4. This CDR3 is 13 amino acids long. Germline V gives CDR1 SQVTM, CDR2 ANQGSEA. Written as DNA, the CDR3 is TGCAGCGCAGGGACAGGGCTCACAGATACGCAGTATTTT. This sequence encodes CSAGTGLTDTQYF.

The gene calls are TRBV14 and TRBJ1-4, with 9 bases fitting TRBD1. After removal of 4 bases from V and 5 bases from J, the junction contained 2 bases not matched to a gene. Germline CDR1 is SGHDN and CDR2 is FVKESK. The CDR3 runs to 14 residues. Here the CDR3 DNA reads TGTGCCAGCAGCCTGGGACAGGGAAATGAAAAACTGTTTTTT. It codes for CASSLGQGNEKLFF.

The chain couples TRBV4-1 to TRBJ1-6; possible D gene TRBD1, 5 bases. The CDR3 loop spans 18 amino acids. Trimming took off 1 base at V and 0 bases at J, with 13 bases between the two ends. Germline CDR1 reads MGHRA; CDR2 reads YSYEKL. For the CDR3, the DNA is TGCGCCAGCAGCCAAGGGGACTTACGAAGCTCCTATAATTCACCCCTCCACTTT. Its protein is CASSQGDLRSSYNSPLHF.

The chain couples TRBV6-1 to TRBJ2-7, with D possibly TRBD2 on 7 matching bases. V lost 2 bases, J lost 1 base, and 9 bases lay in between. Germline V gene lookup returns CDR1 MNHNS and CDR2 SASEGT. There are 14 residues in the CDR3. CDR3 DNA: TGTGCCAGCAGTGAAAGGGGGGGTTCCTACGAGCAGTACTTC. This sequence encodes CASSERGGSYEQYF.

This chain links TRBV2 with TRBJ2-7, with D perhaps TRBD2 (5 bases). The CDR3 loop spans 15 amino acids. In germline, CDR1 is SNHLY, CDR2 FYNNEI. V lost 5 bases and J 4 bases, leaving 18 bases between the germline ends. The CDR3 nucleotides read TGTGCCAGCAGTCCGGGCGCGGTAGCGTGGTACGAGCAGTACTTC. It yields the protein CASSPGAVAWYEQYF.

The chain is built from TRBV4-1 and TRBJ2-2, with 9 bases identical to TRBD2. J was trimmed by 3 bases and V by 2 bases; bases with no gene match: 13. From germline, CDR1 is MGHRA and CDR2 YSYEKL. The CDR3 loop spans 19 amino acids. CDR3 loop: CASSQPRLAGVRYTGELFF. CDR3 sequence (DNA): TGCGCCAGCAGCCAACCTCGGTTAGCGGGAGTAAGATACACCGGGGAGCTGTTTTTT.

The V call is TRBV10-3, the J call TRBJ1-2, with 7 bases that match TRBD1. Trimming cost V 4 bases and J 2 bases; bases outside gene matches: 4. Germline loops: CDR1 ENHRY, CDR2 SYGVKD. The CDR3 loop spans 14 amino acids. This chain's CDR3 is CAISAEQGNYGYTF. As DNA, the CDR3 is TGTGCCATCAGTGCCGAACAGGGGAACTATGGCTACACCTTC.